Listed below are T cell receptor beta chains from one sample, sequenced in a study of Graves' ophthalmopathy and Graves' hyperthyroidism. MiXCR was run by TCRdb on the multiplex PCR reads, yielding one entry per CDR3 protein. Found here are almost 750,000 distinct CDR3 sequences, 40% of them singletons; the top ten hold 44%. The sample comprised peripheral blood. The receptors derive from an adult man with Graves' ophthalmopathy. Each CDR3 is given without its conserved first and last residue. Some rows have no size entry. The others give once, few or many, or a class for an expanded clone.

TRBJ2-7,.,TRBV25-1,ASSLPGTYEQH
TRBJ2-5,few,TRBV5-4,ASSLTSGRGETQY
TRBJ1-4,few,TRBV20-1,SGRGLATNEKLF
TRBJ1-5,many,TRBV2,ASRDEVGGNQPQH
TRBJ1-6,.,TRBV25-1,AGSGGWGRNNSPLH
TRBJ1-3,.,TRBV7-9,ASSPFFRGQGNTIY
TRBJ1-3,many,TRBV7-9,ASSLQAGNTIY
TRBJ2-2,.,TRBV25-1,ASSPDRWTGSGELF
TRBJ2-5,many,TRBV2,ASSGPLGAGETQY
TRBJ1-4,.,TRBV2,ASSPERVSNEKLF
TRBJ1-4,.,TRBV5-6,ASSQTGREEKLF
TRBJ1-5,many,TRBV15,ATSRHGEGNQPQH
TRBJ1-6,.,TRBV10-3,AIRADGPSPLH
TRBJ1-5,many,TRBV2,ASRPTRGWNQPQH
TRBJ2-5,.,TRBV12-3/TRBV12-4,ASSRDQPYQETQY
TRBJ2-5,many,TRBV29-1,SGILGDRVVETQY
TRBJ1-2,few,TRBV7-9,ASSLQGLRYGYT
TRBJ2-7,.,TRBV5-6,ASSHKQYRYEQY